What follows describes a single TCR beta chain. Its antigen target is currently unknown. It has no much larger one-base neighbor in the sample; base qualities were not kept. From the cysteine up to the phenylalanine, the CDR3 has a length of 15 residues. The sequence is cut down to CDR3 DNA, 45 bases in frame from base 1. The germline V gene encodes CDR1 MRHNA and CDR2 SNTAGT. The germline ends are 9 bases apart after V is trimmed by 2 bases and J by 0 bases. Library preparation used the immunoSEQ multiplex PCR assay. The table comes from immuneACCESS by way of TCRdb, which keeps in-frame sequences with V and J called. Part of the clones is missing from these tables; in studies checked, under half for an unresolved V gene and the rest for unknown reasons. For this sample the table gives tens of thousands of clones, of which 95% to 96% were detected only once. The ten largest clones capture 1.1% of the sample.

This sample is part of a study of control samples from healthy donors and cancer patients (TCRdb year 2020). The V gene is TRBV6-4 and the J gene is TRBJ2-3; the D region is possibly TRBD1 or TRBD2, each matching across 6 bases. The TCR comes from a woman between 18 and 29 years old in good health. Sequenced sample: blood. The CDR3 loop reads CASSDRGESTDTQYF. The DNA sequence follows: TGTGCCAGCAGTGACAGGGGGGAAAGCACAGATACGCAGTATTTT.